This is a list of T cell receptor beta chains from one sample in a study of CD8 T cells in Susac syndrome. TCRdb re-called the immunoSEQ multiplex PCR reads through MiXCR, storing one row per CDR3 protein. The sample contains 95,000 to 150,000 distinct CDR3 sequences, 96% of which appear only once. Sequencing was done on a sample of CD4+ T cells from PBMCs. The receptors here all came from a human donor with Susac syndrome. CDR3s include the opening cysteine and the closing phenylalanine or tryptophan. A D gene is named only where the DNA matches it firmly.

d_gene	j_gene	len	v_gene	CDR3aa
.	TRBJ2-7	14	TRBV29-1	CSVSRGAGAYEQYF
.	TRBJ2-7	13	TRBV12-3/TRBV12-4	CASSSGLTYEQYF
.	TRBJ2-2	15	TRBV11-2	CASSSGTLNTGELFF
TRBD2	TRBJ2-7	18	TRBV3-1	CASSQTSGRKTKGYEQYF
.	TRBJ2-3	14	TRBV12-3/TRBV12-4	CASTRLESTDTQYF
.	TRBJ1-4	15	TRBV7-2	CASSLRRGTNEKLFF
TRBD1	TRBJ1-5	14	TRBV7-8	CASSFQGGDQPQHF
.	TRBJ2-5	13	TRBV12-3/TRBV12-4	CASSLRSLETQYF
.	TRBJ2-7	13	TRBV18	CASSPFKSNEQYF
TRBD2	TRBJ2-7	13	TRBV20-1	CSARVPSGYEQYF
.	TRBJ1-4	15	TRBV9	CASSVATSTGEKLFF
TRBD1	TRBJ2-7	12	TRBV23-1	CASRQGKHEQYF
.	TRBJ2-7	15	TRBV5-1	CASSLTGTVTYEQYF
TRBD2	TRBJ2-1	15	TRBV18	CASSPPAGGGNEQFF
TRBD2	TRBJ2-3	15	TRBV27	CASSSGVAGGYTQYF
TRBD1	TRBJ1-3	15	TRBV7-6	CASSPTTGVGNTIYF
TRBD1	TRBJ2-6	14	TRBV5-1	CASRQGTGANVLTF
TRBD1	TRBJ2-6	15	TRBV30	CAGGQGDPGANVLTF
TRBD1	TRBJ2-1	15	TRBV6-5	CASSYFGTGGNEQFF
.	TRBJ1-1	15	TRBV29-1	CSVVLLAGVMTEAFF
.	TRBJ1-1	14	TRBV29-1	CSVVQSNANTEAFF
.	TRBJ2-7	15	TRBV18	CASSPIGQGAYEQYF
TRBD1	TRBJ1-1	12	TRBV6-5	CASSLDRGEAFF
TRBD2	TRBJ2-7	14	TRBV20-1	CSARDLGGSLEQYF
TRBD1	TRBJ1-1	13	TRBV4-1	CASSRQQGTEAFF
.	TRBJ2-2	14	TRBV27	CASSPLEKTGELFF
TRBD2	TRBJ2-2	14	TRBV29-1	CSVDRGGATGELFF
TRBD1	TRBJ2-5	15	TRBV12-3/TRBV12-4	CASSSGTGGVETQYF
TRBD1	TRBJ2-7	13	TRBV20-1	CSANSGQGYEQYF
.	TRBJ2-5	12	TRBV6-6	CATRTEQETQYF
.	TRBJ2-1	12	TRBV3-1	CASGADYNEQFF
.	TRBJ2-2	14	TRBV24-1	CATSDYVDTGELFF
.	TRBJ2-3	12	TRBV30	CAWSVTTDTQYF
.	TRBJ1-2	14	TRBV9	CASSVAVGSGGYTF
.	TRBJ2-5	16	TRBV7-3	CASSPGAGGMRETQYF